This T cell receptor (beta chain) was retrieved from a study of cytomegalovirus exposure and HLA in healthy donors. Overall study results and limits: According to the study, 160 or so TCR beta chains were cytomegalovirus-associated. First-cohort TCR clusters were later found to tend to co-occur in the 90 to 150 validation repertoires.

Notes on this clone: Its antigen is unknown.

TCRdb's table, derived via immunoSEQ multiplex PCR, lists solely in-frame clones and lacks some. Of under 200,000 clones listed, about 95% are singletons. J lost 9 bases, V lost 8 bases, and 10 bases had no gene match. The CDR3 is 13 residues long. The germline CDR1 and CDR2 sequences are SGHVS and FNYEAQ. The donors were members of the roughly 120-subject validation cohort (separate from the 666-subject first cohort). The source is a woman aged 18-29 years in good health and CMV-seronegative. The chain has TRBV7-6 and TRBJ2-1; TRBD2 agrees at 7 bases. The sequenced sample was PBMCs. The CDR3 DNA reads TGTGCCAGCTCGAGCTTGGGGGGGGGTGAGCAGTTCTTC. Its translation: CASSSLGGGEQFF.